Below, 24 T cell receptor beta chains from the same sample are listed, as sequenced in a study of blood T cell repertoires in COVID-19. The assay was immunoSEQ multiplex PCR, and TCRdb's table has in-frame clones only and misses some. The table shows 20,000 to 25,000 clones, with nearly 90% occurring only once. Sequencing input: peripheral blood. The receptors derive from a human donor with active COVID-19. The donor label of this sample is uncertain.

This clone appeared a few times. The J gene is TRBJ2-1, the V gene TRBV28; 7 bases agree with TRBD2. After removal of 2 bases from V and 0 bases from J, the junction contained 4 bases not matched to a gene. The CDR3 is 16 amino acids. Germline CDR1 is MDHEN and CDR2 is SYDVKM. For the CDR3, the DNA is TGTGCCAGCAGTTTAGGTCTAGCGGTCTCCTACAATGAGCAGTTCTTC. Encoded protein: CASSLGLAVSYNEQFF.

The chain combines TRBV11-3 with TRBJ2-3; D may be TRBD2 (5 bases). This CDR3 contains 12 residues. Germline assignment: CDR1 SGHNT and CDR2 YENEEA. V was shortened by 7 bases and J by 5 bases, with 10 bases between the two germline ends. The CDR3, as DNA: TGTGCCAGCACCCCCGAGGGAGATACGCAGTATTTT. Its protein product is CASTPEGDTQYF.

The genes are TRBV18 and TRBJ1-6, with a weak D call TRBD1 (5 bases). The CDR3 sequence is 14 residues long. Per germline, CDR1 KGHSH and CDR2 LQKENI. V lost 5 bases and J 9 bases, leaving 14 bases between the germline ends. The CDR3 sequence: CASSATQGGSPLHF. The CDR3 coding sequence is TGTGCCAGCTCAGCCACTCAGGGTGGTTCACCCCTCCACTTT.

This chain connects TRBV5-1 to TRBJ1-6; possibly TRBD1 for D (6 bases). Trimming removed 4 bases from V and 9 bases from J, with 14 bases in between. This CDR3 region has 14 residues. Germline V gene sequence: CDR1 SGHRS, CDR2 YFSETQ. The CDR3 DNA reads as TGCGCCAGCAGCATCGGACAGACAAGTTCACCCCTCCACTTT. It specifies CASSIGQTSSPLHF.

The chain employs TRBV19 and TRBJ1-5; 7 bases are a match to TRBD1. Trimming at V came to 3 bases and at J to 5 bases, leaving 7 bases not matched to a gene. Germline lookup yields CDR1 LNHDA and CDR2 SQIVND (reference sequence). The length of the CDR3 is 15 residues. The CDR3 loop reads CASSIGQVTYQPQHF. The CDR3 region has the DNA TGTGCCAGTAGTATCGGACAGGTCACTTATCAGCCCCAGCATTTT.

In this sample, this clone turned up once. The chain joins TRBV6-2 or TRBV6-3 to TRBJ1-6; a weak D match, TRBD1 (6 bases). V lost 1 base and J lost 3, with 10 bases in between. Per germline, CDR1 MNHEY and CDR2 SVGEGT. The CDR3 spans 16 residues. CDR3 loop: CASSYLDRLYNSPLHF. CDR3 DNA: TGTGCCAGCAGTTACTTGGACAGACTCTATAATTCACCCCTCCACTTT.

The CDR3 nucleotides are TGTGCCAGCAGCTACGTGGGCGCAACTAATGAAAAACTGTTTTTT. Translation gives CASSYVGATNEKLFF. V is TRBV5-6 and J is TRBJ1-4; D unresolved. Per germline, CDR1 SGHDT and CDR2 YYEEEE. CDR3 size: 15 residues. Trimming cost V 3 bases and J 0 bases, with 9 bases left between them.

This clone has just one count. V gene TRBV6-6 combines with J gene TRBJ1-6; the D gene is possibly TRBD1 (6 bases). The CDR3 totals 13 residues. The ends were cut back, 0 bases at V and 15 bases at J, with 12 bases in the middle. Germline CDR1 reads MNHNY; CDR2 reads SVGAGI (reference sequence). The CDR3 DNA is TGTGCCAGCAGTTACTCGGCAGGGGCTTTCCTCCACTTT. It is translated as CASSYSAGAFLHF.

V usage is TRBV6-5 and J usage is TRBJ2-5, with 7 bases that match TRBD2. Losses at the gene ends were 8 bases for V and 1 base for J; bases not matched to a gene: 4. This CDR3 comprises 13 residues. Germline CDR1 is MNHEY and CDR2 is SVGAGI. The CDR3 DNA is TGTGCCAGCGGGCGGGGGACCCAAGAGACCCAGTACTTC. Its protein product is CASGRGTQETQYF.

The chain is built from TRBV4-2 and TRBJ2-7; TRBD2 is a possible D gene (6 bases). Per the germline V gene, CDR1 is LGHNA and CDR2 is YNFKEQ. V lost 0 bases, J lost 1 base, and 10 bases lay in between. The CDR3 covers 15 residues. CDR3 coding DNA: TGTGCCAGCAGCCAAGATCAGGCGGGGTCCTACGAGCAGTACTTC. It specifies CASSQDQAGSYEQYF.

This chain joins TRBV19 and TRBJ1-2; 8 bases map to TRBD1. Losses at the gene ends were 5 bases for V and 8 bases for J; bases not matched to a gene: 10. CDR3 length: 14 residues. The germline V gene has CDR1 LNHDA and CDR2 SQIVND (reference sequence). CDR3 nucleotide sequence: TGTGCCAGTAGTTCGGACAGGGTGATAGGAGGCTACACCTTC. Amino acids: CASSSDRVIGGYTF.

The chain has TRBV28 and TRBJ1-2; 10 nucleotides match TRBD1. This CDR3 is built from 19 residues. V lost 5 bases to trimming and J lost 3 bases; unmatched junction nucleotides: 18. Germline loops: CDR1 MDHEN, CDR2 SYDVKM. The DNA of the CDR3 is TGTGCCAGCAGTACCACACAGATCTCCAGGGACAGGGGTGACTATGGCTACACCTTC. Translating it yields CASSTTQISRDRGDYGYTF.

This chain uses TRBV11-3 with TRBJ2-3, with D tentatively TRBD1 (6 bases). Germline V gene data show CDR1 as SGHNT and CDR2 as YENEEA. The CDR3 has 15 amino acids. V was cut by 0 bases and J by 4 bases, with 11 bases left in between. The CDR3 DNA sequence: TGTGCCAGCAGCTTAGATGGGGGCGGCGCAGATACGCAGTATTTT. It specifies CASSLDGGGADTQYF.

The genes are TRBV19 and TRBJ2-2; D is unresolved. This CDR3 region has 13 residues. Germline V gives CDR1 LNHDA, CDR2 SQIVND (reference sequence). Trimming removed 2 bases at V and 5 bases at J, with 6 bases between. The CDR3 here is CASSIKQTGELFF. The CDR3 DNA reads TGTGCCAGTAGTATAAAACAGACCGGGGAGCTGTTTTTT.

V usage is TRBV27 and J usage is TRBJ2-7, with D tentatively TRBD1 (6 bases). Looked up from germline, CDR1 is MNHEY and CDR2 is SMNVEV (reference sequence). V lost 7 bases to trimming and J lost 0 bases, with 13 bases between them. This CDR3 is built from 14 residues. As DNA, the CDR3 is TGTGCCAGCAAGCCTACGACAGGCTCCTACGAGCAGTACTTC. Amino acids: CASKPTTGSYEQYF.

The gene calls are TRBV6-5 and TRBJ2-2; D is unclear. The germline V and J ends were trimmed by 9 bases and 1 base, with 15 bases remaining between them. The CDR3 sequence is 15 residues long. The germline V gene encodes CDR1 MNHEY and CDR2 SVGAGI. The CDR3 reads CASRADGVNTGELFF. In nucleotides, the CDR3 is TGTGCCAGTAGAGCTGATGGAGTGAACACCGGGGAGCTGTTTTTT.

As concerns this clone: The same CDR3 is also encoded by other DNA sequences in this sample. The rearrangement links TRBV10-1 to TRBJ1-2; D not resolved. From germline, CDR1 is WNHNN and CDR2 SYGVQD (reference sequence). The CDR3 length is 13 residues. V lost 0 bases to trimming and J lost 8 bases, with 10 bases between them. For the CDR3, the DNA is TGCGCCAGCAGTGAGTCGAGGGCGGGGGGCTACACCTTC. It is translated as CASSESRAGGYTF.

This rearrangement joins TRBV3-1 (or the pseudogene TRBV3-2) to TRBJ1-1; 7 bases align to TRBD1. V lost 2 bases, J lost 0 bases, and 3 bases stayed unmatched. This CDR3 spans 15 amino acids. CDR1 and CDR2 (germline): LGHDT, YNNKEL (reference sequence). CDR3 sequence: CASSQTGQMNTEAFF. CDR3 bases: TGTGCCAGCAGCCAAACGGGACAGATGAACACTGAAGCTTTCTTT.

The V and J genes are TRBV11-3 and TRBJ1-1, with 10 bases matching TRBD1. Germline V CDR1 and CDR2: SGHNT, YENEEA. CDR3 length: 14 amino acids. V dropped 4 bases and J dropped 4; count of bases not matched to a gene: 3. This CDR3 is CASSSGQGRTEAFF. CDR3 DNA sequence: TGTGCCAGCAGCTCGGGACAGGGGCGCACTGAAGCTTTCTTT.

This clone was counted once. The chain links TRBV7-3 to TRBJ2-5, with 10 bases fitting TRBD2. Germline trimming cut 2 bases from V and 5 bases from J; bases unmatched to any gene: 2. Looked up from germline, CDR1 is SGHTA and CDR2 is FQGTGA. This CDR3 spans 14 amino acids. CDR3: CASSLLAGVETQYF. For the CDR3, the DNA is TGTGCCAGCAGCTTACTAGCGGGAGTGGAGACCCAGTACTTC.

This rearrangement joins TRBV12-3 or TRBV12-4 to TRBJ2-7; D perhaps matches TRBD1 (6 bases). The CDR3 is made up of 13 amino acids. The germline V and J ends were trimmed by 6 bases and 0 bases, with 9 bases remaining between them. The CDR3 loop is CASRSGVSYEQYF. The CDR3 region has the DNA TGTGCCAGCAGATCAGGGGTCTCCTACGAGCAGTACTTC.

This chain uses TRBV27 with TRBJ2-1; D gene ambiguous. Per germline, CDR1 MNHEY and CDR2 SMNVEV (reference sequence). The CDR3 totals 15 residues. V shed 3 bases and J shed 0 bases, with 9 bases lying between them. CDR3 nucleotide sequence: TGTGCCAGCAGTTTGCGGCAAAGCTCCTACAATGAGCAGTTCTTC. Protein product: CASSLRQSSYNEQFF.

The chain uses TRBV10-3 and TRBJ2-1; 8 bases match TRBD2. Trimming at V came to 3 bases and at J to 8 bases, leaving 9 bases not matched to a gene. The CDR3 runs to 15 residues. Germline CDR1 and CDR2: ENHRY and SYGVKD. This chain's CDR3 is CAISEESGRNDEQFF. The CDR3 DNA reads as TGTGCCATCAGTGAAGAGAGCGGGAGAAACGATGAGCAGTTCTTC.

The chain couples TRBV5-4 to TRBJ1-5; 9 bases agree with TRBD1. Per germline, CDR1 SGHNT and CDR2 YYREEE (reference sequence). V shed 0 bases and J 4 bases; nucleotides not matched to a gene: 5. CDR3 size: 16 residues. This chain's CDR3 is CASSLGGQGMNQPQHF. The DNA of the CDR3 is TGTGCCAGCAGCTTGGGGGGACAGGGAATGAATCAGCCCCAGCATTTT.